The rows below give T cell receptor beta chains drawn from one sample of a study of naive and memory T cell subsets. TCRdb re-called the UMI-ligation and nested PCR reads with MiXCR, one entry per CDR3 protein. The table lists around 31,000 distinct CDR3 sequences, about 6.7% of them singletons. The material was skin, obtained from a tuberculin skin test site. The origin of the receptors is an adult in good health. The CDR3 runs from the conserved cysteine through the conserved F or W. A D gene is named only where the DNA matches it firmly. Some rows have no size entry. The others give once, few or many, or a class for an expanded clone.

cdr3_nt cdr3_aa clone_size j_call d_call v_call
TGTGCCAGTAGTACGACTAGGGCCGGGGAGACCCAGTACTTC CASSTTRAGETQYF few TRBJ2-5 NA TRBV19
TGTGCCAGCAGTCCTCTGAGCGGGGGCGTTCAGGTCCCGCAGTATTTT CASSPLSGGVQVPQYF few TRBJ2-3 TRBD2 TRBV27
TGTGCCAGTAGCTTTACAGTCCTGAACACTGAAGCTTTCTTT CASSFTVLNTEAFF NA TRBJ1-1 NA TRBV19
TGCAGTGCTAGAGATCTTTTTCAGGGGGACGGCTATGGCTACACCTTC CSARDLFQGDGYGYTF few TRBJ1-2 TRBD1 TRBV20-1
TGTGCCAGTACTCACAGGCCTAACTATGGCAACACCTTC CASTHRPNYGNTF NA TRBJ1-2 NA TRBV19
TGTGCCAGCAGCCTCCGGGACTCGGGTGAGCAGTACTTC CASSLRDSGEQYF NA TRBJ2-7 NA TRBV12-3/TRBV12-4
TGTGCCAGCAGCTCTCCCTACAGGGACTATGGCTACACCTTC CASSSPYRDYGYTF many TRBJ1-2 NA TRBV5-6
TGTGCCAGCAGCCCGCGGACTAGCGGGGGGGAAGAGACCCAGTACTTC CASSPRTSGGEETQYF few TRBJ2-5 TRBD2 TRBV3-1
TGTGCCAGCTCACCACCCGTCGGGGGGGGAATTGGAAACACCATATATTTT CASSPPVGGGIGNTIYF NA TRBJ1-3 NA TRBV18
TGTGCCAGCAGCTTCGGGACAGATGGATACACTGAAGCTTTCTTT CASSFGTDGYTEAFF many TRBJ1-1 TRBD1 TRBV5-6
TGTGCCAGCAGCTTAGCTAGTTCGTCTAATTCCTACGAGCAGTACTTC CASSLASSSNSYEQYF many TRBJ2-7 NA TRBV7-9
TGTGCCAGCAGTCAAGGACAGGGCTTGAATCAGCCCCAGCATTTT CASSQGQGLNQPQHF many TRBJ1-5 TRBD1 TRBV27
TGCAGTGCTAGAGATAGGGGACAGGCGATCACTGAAGCTTTCTTT CSARDRGQAITEAFF few TRBJ1-1 TRBD1 TRBV20-1
TGCGCCAGCAGAAGGGCCCTTACAGGGGGCCTTGGCTACACCTTC CASRRALTGGLGYTF NA TRBJ1-2 TRBD1 TRBV10-2
TGTGCCAGCAGCTTAGTTCACTTAAGCACAGATACGCAGTATTTT CASSLVHLSTDTQYF many TRBJ2-3 NA TRBV7-2
TGTGCCAGCAGCTTAATAATTTCGAATAACTCTGGAAACACCATATATTTT CASSLIISNNSGNTIYF many TRBJ1-3 NA TRBV11-2
TGTGCCAGCAGCTTGAGGGGCCTAGCAGGCTGTAATGAGCAGTTCTTC CASSLRGLAGCNEQFF NA TRBJ2-1 NA TRBV5-6
TGTGCCAGCAGCCCTGGCAACAACTACAATGAGCAGTTCTTC CASSPGNNYNEQFF many TRBJ2-1 NA TRBV3-1
TGCAGTGCTAGGGGCAGCACTGAAGCTTTCTTT CSARGSTEAFF many TRBJ1-1 NA TRBV20-1
TGCGCCAGCAGACAAGGACTAGCGGGGGGATTTCAAGAGACCCAGTACTTC CASRQGLAGGFQETQYF many TRBJ2-5 TRBD2 TRBV5-1
TGCGCCAGCAGCTTGATCAAGGGCGCAACTTCCGACACTGAAGCTTTCTTT CASSLIKGATSDTEAFF few TRBJ1-1 NA TRBV5-1
TGTGCAAGTCGCTGCCGGGACCCCGGAGGGGTTACGCAGTATTTT CASRCRDPGGVTQYF many TRBJ2-3 NA TRBV12-2
TGTGCCAGCTCACCGGGACTAGAGGCGCAGTATTTT CASSPGLEAQYF many TRBJ2-3 TRBD2 TRBV18
TGTGCCACCAGCAGAGGACAGGGACATGGCGACACCTTC CATSRGQGHGDTF NA TRBJ1-2 TRBD1 TRBV15
TGCGCCAGCAGCTTGGCAGGGGCGATCATGAACACTGAAGCTTTCTTT CASSLAGAIMNTEAFF many TRBJ1-1 NA TRBV5-1
TGTGCCAGCAGTTTATCCCAGGGGGCGCGATCCTACAATGAGCAGTTCTTC CASSLSQGARSYNEQFF many TRBJ2-1 TRBD1 TRBV28
TGCAGCGCCGAGGATCGGGGTCTAGGAGAGACCCAGTACTTC CSAEDRGLGETQYF NA TRBJ2-5 NA TRBV29-1
TGCAGTGCTGAGTCGCGGAACCGTGGACCCGGGGAGCTGTTTTTT CSAESRNRGPGELFF many TRBJ2-2 NA TRBV20-1
TGTGCCAGCAGTGAACAGGGGATCGATGGCTACACCTTC CASSEQGIDGYTF many TRBJ1-2 TRBD1 TRBV28
TGTGCCAGCAGCGATACAGGGGGCGGCACCTATAATTCACCCCTCCACTTT CASSDTGGGTYNSPLHF many TRBJ1-6 TRBD1 TRBV7-6
TGTGCCAGCAGTGAAATCGTGGATTCACCCCTCCACTTT CASSEIVDSPLHF many TRBJ1-6 NA TRBV6-1
TGTGCCAGCAGCCCGGATCCGGGGGGGAATGAGCAGTTCTTC CASSPDPGGNEQFF few TRBJ2-1 TRBD2 TRBV5-4
TGCGCCAGCAGCTTGGAGGCGGGGGGGCCGGATACGCAGTATTTT CASSLEAGGPDTQYF medium-sized TRBJ2-3 TRBD2 TRBV5-1
TGTGCCAGCAGCTTAACTGGGACTAGAAGCCGGTACGAGCAGTACTTC CASSLTGTRSRYEQYF many TRBJ2-7 TRBD2 TRBV7-2
TGCGCCAGCAGCTTGAACGGAGATAGCAATCAGCCCCAGCATTTT CASSLNGDSNQPQHF many TRBJ1-5 NA TRBV5-1
TGCGCCAGCAGCTTGTGGGGCAGCTTTAACAATGAGCAGTTCTTC CASSLWGSFNNEQFF NA TRBJ2-1 NA TRBV5-1
TGTGCCAGCAGCGTAGCCGGGGCTAGGGGCATTCAGTACTTC CASSVAGARGIQYF medium-sized TRBJ2-4 NA TRBV9
TGTGCCACCAGTCAGGACAGGGGAGGACACGAGCAGTACTTC CATSQDRGGHEQYF many TRBJ2-7 TRBD1 TRBV15
TGTGCCAGCAGTCGATATAGAGCGGGGAGCTCCTACAATGAGCAGTTCTTC CASSRYRAGSSYNEQFF many TRBJ2-1 TRBD2 TRBV6-6
TGTGCCAGCCCGGTCGGGGGGGTATCCTACAATGAGCAGTTCTTC CASPVGGVSYNEQFF few TRBJ2-1 TRBD2 TRBV2